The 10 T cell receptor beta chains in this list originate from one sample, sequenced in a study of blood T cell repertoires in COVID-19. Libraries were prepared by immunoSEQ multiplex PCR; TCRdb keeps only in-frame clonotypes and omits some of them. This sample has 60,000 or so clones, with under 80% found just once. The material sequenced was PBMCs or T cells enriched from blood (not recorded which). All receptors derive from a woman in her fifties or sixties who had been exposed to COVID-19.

The CDR3 DNA follows: TGTGCCAGCAGTAACGTGGGGCTTGGCACTGAAGCTTTCTTT. It specifies CASSNVGLGTEAFF. V is TRBV28 and J is TRBJ1-1; perhaps TRBD1 as D (5 bases). The CDR3 is 14 residues long. The V and J ends lost 5 bases and 4 bases respectively, with 14 bases between them. CDR1 and CDR2 (germline): MDHEN, SYDVKM.

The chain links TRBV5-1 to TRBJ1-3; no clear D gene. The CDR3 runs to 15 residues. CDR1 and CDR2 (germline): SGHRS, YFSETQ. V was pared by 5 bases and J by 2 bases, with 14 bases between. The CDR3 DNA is TGCGCCAGCAGAAAATCCCCGGTAGCTGGAAACACCATATATTTT. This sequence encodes CASRKSPVAGNTIYF.

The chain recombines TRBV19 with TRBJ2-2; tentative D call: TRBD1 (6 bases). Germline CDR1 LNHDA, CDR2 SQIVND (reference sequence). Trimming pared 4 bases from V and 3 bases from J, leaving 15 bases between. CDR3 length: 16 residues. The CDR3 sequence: CASSRSGVLDTGELFF. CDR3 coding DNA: TGTGCCAGTAGTAGATCAGGGGTTTTGGACACCGGGGAGCTGTTTTTT.

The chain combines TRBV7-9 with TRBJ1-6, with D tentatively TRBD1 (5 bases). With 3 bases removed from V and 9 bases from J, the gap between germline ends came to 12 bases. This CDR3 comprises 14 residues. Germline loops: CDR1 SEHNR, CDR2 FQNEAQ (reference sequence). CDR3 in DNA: TGTGCCAGCAGCTTTCAGGGAGGCAGTTCACCCCTCCACTTT. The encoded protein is CASSFQGGSSPLHF.

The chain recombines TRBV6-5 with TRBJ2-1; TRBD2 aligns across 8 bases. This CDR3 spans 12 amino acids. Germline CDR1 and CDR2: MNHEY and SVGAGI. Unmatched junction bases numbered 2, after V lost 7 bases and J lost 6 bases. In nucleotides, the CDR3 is TGTGCCAGCATAAGCGGGGGCAATGAGCAGTTCTTC. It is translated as CASISGGNEQFF.

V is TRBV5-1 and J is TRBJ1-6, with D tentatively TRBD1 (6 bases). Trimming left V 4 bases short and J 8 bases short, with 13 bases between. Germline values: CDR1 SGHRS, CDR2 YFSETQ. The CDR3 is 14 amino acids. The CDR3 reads CASSAGEGDSPLHF. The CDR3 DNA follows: TGCGCCAGCAGCGCCGGGGAGGGGGATTCACCCCTCCACTTT.

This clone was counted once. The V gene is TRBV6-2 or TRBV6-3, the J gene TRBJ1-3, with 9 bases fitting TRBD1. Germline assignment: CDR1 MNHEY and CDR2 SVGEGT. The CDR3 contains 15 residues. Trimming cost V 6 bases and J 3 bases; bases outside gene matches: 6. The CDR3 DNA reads TGTGCCAGCAGCGACGCGACAGGGGGTGGAAACACCATATATTTT. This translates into CASSDATGGGNTIYF.

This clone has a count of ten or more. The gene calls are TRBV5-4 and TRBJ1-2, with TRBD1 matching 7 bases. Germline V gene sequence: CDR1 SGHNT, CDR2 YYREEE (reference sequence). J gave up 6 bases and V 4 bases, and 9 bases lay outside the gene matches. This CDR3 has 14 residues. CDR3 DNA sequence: TGTGCCAGCAGCCCTGACCAGGGGGAAGATGGCTACACCTTC. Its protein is CASSPDQGEDGYTF.

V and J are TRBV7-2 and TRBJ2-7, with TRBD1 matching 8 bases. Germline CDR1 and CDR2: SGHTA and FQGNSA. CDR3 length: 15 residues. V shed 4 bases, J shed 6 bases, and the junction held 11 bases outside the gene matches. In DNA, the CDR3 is TGTGCCAGCAGCTACAGACAGGGGCCGGACGCCGAGCAGTACTTC. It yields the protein CASSYRQGPDAEQYF.

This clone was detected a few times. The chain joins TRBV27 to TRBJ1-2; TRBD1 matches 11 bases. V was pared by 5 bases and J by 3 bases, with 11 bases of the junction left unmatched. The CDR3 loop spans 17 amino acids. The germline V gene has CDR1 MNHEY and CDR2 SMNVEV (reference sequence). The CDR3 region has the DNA TGTGCCAGCAGTCCAAGGACAGGGGGCGTACTGTACTATGGCTACACCTTC. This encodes CASSPRTGGVLYYGYTF.